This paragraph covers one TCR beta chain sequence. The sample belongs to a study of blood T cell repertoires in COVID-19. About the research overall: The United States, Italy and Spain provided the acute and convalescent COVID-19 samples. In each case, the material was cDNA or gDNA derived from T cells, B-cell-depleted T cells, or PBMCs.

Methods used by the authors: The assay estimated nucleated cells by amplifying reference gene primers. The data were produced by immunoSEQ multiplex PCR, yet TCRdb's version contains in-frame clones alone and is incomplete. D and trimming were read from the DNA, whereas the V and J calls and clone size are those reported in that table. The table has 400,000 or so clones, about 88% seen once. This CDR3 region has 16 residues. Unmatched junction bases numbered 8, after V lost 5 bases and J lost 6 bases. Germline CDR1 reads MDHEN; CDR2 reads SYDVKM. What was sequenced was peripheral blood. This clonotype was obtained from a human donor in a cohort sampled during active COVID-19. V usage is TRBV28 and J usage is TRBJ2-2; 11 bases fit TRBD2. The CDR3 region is CASSEALAGDAGELFF. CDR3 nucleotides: TGTGCCAGCAGTGAGGCACTAGCGGGAGACGCCGGGGAGCTGTTTTTT.